The clone carrying this TCR beta chain was counted only a few times. Its target is unknown. The sample holds other DNA sequences that translate to the same CDR3. From germline, CDR1 is SGHRS and CDR2 YFSETQ. The CDR3 runs to 13 residues. The germline V and J ends were trimmed by 4 bases and 6 bases, with 10 bases remaining between them. The sample belongs to a study of CD8+ T cells in alopecia areata. Study results and limitations: Sharing of TCR sequences between patients (possibly for HLA-related reasons) was less clear than in mice.

RNA was isolated and reverse transcribed to cDNA, the sequencing template. Some clones are missing from TCRdb's copy, which holds only in-frame ones; the method was immunoSEQ multiplex PCR. This repertoire shows around 140,000 clones, about 56% found once; its top ten account for 15% to 20%. Treatment described: oral pan-JAK inhibitor, 5-10 mg twice daily. V gene TRBV5-1 combines with J gene TRBJ2-2; tentative D call: TRBD1 (5 bases). This clonotype was sampled from a human donor with alopecia areata. Here the sequenced sample was CD8+ T cells sorted from blood, taken at week 4, from a patient treated with tofacitinib. CDR3: CASSLGEAGELFF. In DNA form, the CDR3 reads TGCGCCAGCAGCCTAGGGGAAGCCGGGGAGCTGTTTTTT.